Listed below are T cell receptor beta chains from one sample, sequenced in a study of OX40 agonist ivuxolimab in advanced cancers. Profiled with immunoSEQ multiplex PCR; TCRdb holds only in-frame clones, not every one. The table has over 60,000 clones, around 84% seen once. The specimen comprised CD4+ or CD8+ T cells sorted from blood, sampled in a trial of the OX40 agonist ivuxolimab. These receptors all come from an adult with an advanced solid tumor such as melanoma, head and neck, liver or kidney cancer. The CDR3 runs from the conserved cysteine through the conserved F or W. The D gene is left open where the match is weak. A clone size is listed for some rows: how often the clone was seen (once, few, many), or a class if it is expanded.

clone size	D gene	V gene	J gene	CDR3 protein	CDR3 DNA
NA	TRBD1	TRBV19	TRBJ2-3	CASSLRDRASTDTQYF	TGTGCCAGTTCCCTCCGGGACAGGGCCAGCACAGATACGCAGTATTTT
NA	NA	TRBV5-1	TRBJ2-3	CASRGPGSTDTQYF	TGCGCCAGCAGAGGGCCAGGCAGCACAGATACGCAGTATTTT
NA	TRBD1	TRBV7-6	TRBJ2-1	CASSKNSDRVYNEQFF	TGTGCCAGCAGCAAGAACTCGGACAGGGTCTACAATGAGCAGTTCTTC
NA	NA	TRBV19	TRBJ1-2	CASSPGQGLFYGYTF	TGTGCCAGTAGCCCGGGACAAGGTCTTTTCTATGGCTACACCTTC
NA	NA	TRBV2	TRBJ2-7	CASSEGLRGYEQYF	TGTGCCAGCAGTGAGGGGCTGCGGGGCTACGAGCAGTACTTC
NA	TRBD1	TRBV5-1	TRBJ2-2	CASSRDRGDTGELFF	TGCGCCAGCAGCAGGGACAGGGGTGACACCGGGGAGCTGTTTTTT
NA	NA	TRBV9	TRBJ2-2	CASSVAQSGGELFF	TGTGCCAGCAGCGTAGCTCAGAGTGGCGGGGAGCTGTTTTTT
NA	NA	TRBV28	TRBJ1-2	CASSLSGIRGYTF	TGTGCCAGCAGTTTATCCGGGATACGGGGCTACACCTTC
NA	NA	TRBV29-1	TRBJ1-1	CSVATSGGTAFF	TGCAGCGTTGCGACATCCGGTGGTACAGCTTTCTTT
NA	NA	TRBV6-4	TRBJ1-5	CASSPSGNQPQHF	TGTGCCAGCAGCCCTTCAGGCAATCAGCCCCAGCATTTT
NA	TRBD1	TRBV9	TRBJ2-7	CASSGEITGVDEQYF	TGTGCCAGCAGCGGGGAAATCACAGGGGTGGACGAGCAGTACTTC
NA	NA	TRBV2	TRBJ2-1	CASSEEGGRGREQFF	TGTGCCAGCAGTGAAGAGGGTGGCCGCGGGCGGGAGCAGTTCTTC
NA	NA	TRBV7-8	TRBJ1-1	CASSAQGNTEAFF	TGTGCCAGCAGCGCGCAGGGTAACACTGAAGCTTTCTTT
NA	NA	TRBV9	TRBJ2-2	CASSAGANTGELFF	TGTGCCAGCAGCGCTGGGGCTAACACCGGGGAGCTGTTTTTT
NA	NA	TRBV7-2	TRBJ1-4	CASSTYRTPGEKLFF	TGTGCCAGCAGCACATACAGAACTCCGGGGGAAAAACTGTTTTTT
NA	NA	TRBV7-9	TRBJ2-7	CASSLDASAGIYEQYF	TGTGCCAGCAGCTTAGACGCGTCGGCAGGGATCTACGAGCAGTACTTC
NA	NA	TRBV19	TRBJ1-5	CASSTPGQLSNQPQHF	TGTGCCAGTAGTACCCCAGGACAGCTTAGCAATCAGCCCCAGCATTTT
NA	NA	TRBV7-2	TRBJ1-2	CASSLGYHRGYTF	TGTGCCAGCAGCTTAGGATACCACCGGGGCTACACCTTC
NA	NA	TRBV6-5	TRBJ2-3	CASTIRNTQYF	TGTGCCAGCACAATACGAAATACGCAGTATTTT
NA	NA	TRBV30	TRBJ1-1	CAWRGETNTEAFF	TGTGCCTGGAGGGGTGAGACAAACACTGAAGCTTTCTTT
once	TRBD1	TRBV6-5	TRBJ2-5	CASSYGQGAVKETQYF	TGTGCCAGCAGTTACGGGCAGGGGGCCGTTAAAGAGACCCAGTACTTC
once	TRBD1	TRBV27	TRBJ2-7	CASSSDRAYEQYF	TGTGCCAGCAGTTCGGACAGGGCTTACGAGCAGTACTTC
few	NA	TRBV9	TRBJ2-3	CASSLLPRSDTQYF	TGTGCCAGCAGCCTCCTGCCAAGGTCAGATACGCAGTATTTT
NA	NA	TRBV5-1	TRBJ2-7	CASSLLRDHEQYF	TGCGCCAGCAGCCTACTCCGGGACCACGAGCAGTACTTC
NA	NA	TRBV7-2	TRBJ2-3	CASSLSLSGTDTQYF	TGTGCCAGCAGCTTAAGTTTGTCCGGCACAGATACGCAGTATTTT
NA	NA	TRBV2	TRBJ2-7	CATKQQGSYEQYF	TGTGCCACCAAGCAACAGGGCTCCTACGAGCAGTACTTC
NA	NA	TRBV29-1	TRBJ2-2	CSVRGENTGELFF	TGCAGCGTTCGCGGGGAGAACACCGGGGAGCTGTTTTTT
NA	NA	TRBV4-1	TRBJ1-4	CASSPERGQKLFF	TGCGCCAGCAGCCCTGAGAGAGGGCAAAAACTGTTTTTT
few	NA	TRBV7-9	TRBJ1-6	CASSPETKGSPLHF	TGTGCCAGCAGCCCCGAAACTAAGGGATCACCCCTCCACTTT
NA	NA	TRBV28	TRBJ1-5	CASILGRGLGNQPQHF	TGTGCCAGCATTCTGGGTCGCGGGTTGGGCAATCAGCCCCAGCATTTT
NA	NA	TRBV19	TRBJ2-2	CASSIPGSTGELFF	TGTGCCAGTAGTATTCCGGGGTCTACCGGGGAGCTGTTTTTT
NA	TRBD2	TRBV5-1	TRBJ2-3	CASSTFSGVSTDTQYF	TGCGCCAGCAGCACCTTTAGCGGGGTTAGCACAGATACGCAGTATTTT
NA	NA	TRBV5-6	TRBJ1-6	CASSLGAGTFNSPLHF	TGTGCCAGCAGCTTGGGGGCCGGGACCTTCAATTCACCCCTCCACTTT
NA	TRBD1	TRBV15	TRBJ2-3	CATSRPSGRDGQGLTDTQYF	TGTGCCACCAGCAGACCCAGCGGCAGAGATGGACAGGGTCTAACAGATACGCAGTATTTT
once	NA	TRBV15	TRBJ2-1	CATSRATGEQFF	TGTGCCACCAGCAGAGCGACAGGCGAGCAGTTCTTC
NA	NA	TRBV7-2	TRBJ1-5	CASSSGGSNQPQHF	TGTGCCAGCAGCTCCGGGGGTAGCAATCAGCCCCAGCATTTT
NA	NA	TRBV6-6	TRBJ1-4	CASSYRRQANEKLFF	TGTGCCAGCAGTTACCGGAGACAGGCTAATGAAAAACTGTTTTTT
NA	NA	TRBV5-1	TRBJ2-7	CASSLEPEGSYEQYF	TGCGCCAGCAGCTTGGAGCCGGAGGGGTCCTACGAGCAGTACTTC
NA	NA	TRBV5-1	TRBJ1-6	CASSLGQGNSPLHF	TGCGCCAGCAGCTTGGGTCAGGGAAATTCACCCCTCCACTTT
NA	NA	TRBV7-8	TRBJ1-5	CASSGLARVGRSNQPQHF	TGTGCCAGCAGCGGCTTGGCCAGGGTAGGTCGGAGCAATCAGCCCCAGCATTTT
NA	NA	TRBV19	TRBJ2-5	CASSIDSGVLPETQYF	TGTGCCAGTAGTATAGACTCGGGGGTCCTTCCGGAGACCCAGTACTTC
NA	NA	TRBV29-1	TRBJ2-5	CSVDYGVGETQYF	TGCAGCGTTGATTATGGGGTGGGAGAGACCCAGTACTTC
NA	NA	TRBV7-3	TRBJ2-1	CASSPPVGSRDNEQFF	TGTGCCAGCAGCCCCCCGGTAGGTAGCAGGGACAATGAGCAGTTCTTC
once	NA	TRBV11-3	TRBJ2-2	CASSKGNTGELFF	TGTGCCAGCAGCAAGGGGAACACCGGGGAGCTGTTTTTT
NA	NA	TRBV19	TRBJ2-2	CASSILQGNTGELFF	TGTGCCAGTAGTATTTTGCAGGGTAACACCGGGGAGCTGTTTTTT
NA	NA	TRBV9	TRBJ2-2	CASSSRGGNTGELFF	TGTGCCAGCAGCTCCCGGGGAGGGAACACCGGGGAGCTGTTTTTT
NA	NA	TRBV6-4	TRBJ2-1	CASSVSRGGADEQFF	TGTGCCAGCAGTGTCTCACGGGGTGGGGCCGATGAGCAGTTCTTC
NA	NA	TRBV2	TRBJ1-3	CASSGTTVAGNTIYF	TGTGCCAGCAGTGGAACGACAGTAGCTGGAAACACCATATATTTT
NA	NA	TRBV19	TRBJ1-2	CASASTGALDGYTF	TGTGCCAGTGCAAGCACCGGGGCCTTAGATGGCTACACCTTC
NA	NA	TRBV19	TRBJ1-2	CAVSQKGLGGYTF	TGTGCAGTAAGCCAAAAGGGGCTTGGGGGCTACACCTTC